This entry lists 20 T cell receptor beta chains sequenced from one sample in a study of post-analysis software for immune sequencing data. Broader study findings: Five TRBV segments occurring more often in patients than controls included TRBV5-6, TRBV5-1 and TRBV20-1.

Unique molecular identifiers were carried by the TCR beta cDNA libraries. TCRdb reprocessed the PCR reads with MiXCR, giving one entry per CDR3 protein. The sample has more than 500,000 distinct CDR3 sequences, approximately 31% seen once; the top ten hold 5% to 6%. Their antigen targets remain unknown. Sequenced: blood. Receptor source: a girl aged 2-17 years with multiple sclerosis.

This chain links TRBV25-1 with TRBJ1-2; D is uncertain. CDR3 length: 12 residues. The V end was cut by 4 bases, the J end by 5 bases, with 8 bases between. The V gene's germline CDR1 is MGHDK and CDR2 SYGVNS. CDR3 bases: TGTGCCAGCAGTGGCTCAGCGTATGGCTACACCTTC. It yields the protein CASSGSAYGYTF.

The chain carries TRBV11-2 and TRBJ2-1, with 10 bases that match TRBD2. This CDR3 has 15 amino acids. V was pared by 3 bases and J by 4 bases, with 3 bases of the junction left unmatched. The germline CDR1 and CDR2 sequences are SGHAT and FQNNGV. The CDR3 protein is CASSFLLAGYNEQFF. The CDR3 DNA sequence: TGTGCCAGCAGCTTTTTACTAGCGGGGTACAATGAGCAGTTCTTC.

This clonotype was observed a few times. The J gene is TRBJ1-4, the V gene TRBV6-5, with 9 bases identical to TRBD1. With V trimmed by 5 bases and J by 4 bases, 5 bases remained unmatched. The germline V gene has CDR1 MNHEY and CDR2 SVGAGI. The CDR3 is 15 residues long. The CDR3: CASSTSTGGNEKLFF. The CDR3 coding sequence is TGTGCCAGCAGTACCTCGACAGGGGGTAATGAAAAACTGTTTTTT.

Points on this clonotype: A junction boundary mismatches the germline segment, possibly from a read error. DNA of the CDR3: TGTGCCAGCCCACCGAAGCCGGTGAACACTGAAGCTTTCTTT. It is translated as CASPPKPVNTEAFF. The chain is built from TRBV18 and TRBJ1-1, with unresolved D. Germline lookup yields CDR1 KGHSH and CDR2 LQKENI. This CDR3 is 14 amino acids long. Filled out from reference TRBV18 and TRBJ1-1, the complete variable domain reads NAGVMQNPRHLVRRRGQEARLRCSPMKGHSHVYWYRQLPEEGLKFMVYLQKENIIDESGMPKERFSAEFPKEGPSILRIQQVVRGDSAAYFCASPPKPVNTEAFFGQGTRLTVV.

The chain couples TRBV21-1 to TRBJ2-7; TRBD2 is the table's D call and was not checked against the DNA. The closer fit of TRBJ2-5 to the DNA end suggests the J call may be wrong. TRBV21-1 is a pseudogene segment. This CDR3 is 16 amino acids long. CDR3 coding DNA: TGTGCCAGCAGCATACCCGAACTAGCGGGGGGGAAGACCCAGTACTTC. Amino acids: CASSIPELAGGKTQYF.

The chain links TRBV20-1 to TRBJ2-5; 7 bases match TRBD2. CDR3 length equals 15 residues. The germline CDR1 and CDR2 sequences are DFQATT and SNEGSKA (reference sequence). With 2 bases clipped from V and 5 bases from J, the junction kept 11 bases outside the gene matches. CDR3 sequence reads: CSARLVRLASETQYF. The CDR3, as DNA: TGCAGTGCTAGATTAGTTCGACTAGCATCCGAGACCCAGTACTTC.

The chain recombines TRBV2 with TRBJ2-1; 12 positions agree with TRBD2. CDR3 length: 14 amino acids. Per the germline V gene, CDR1 is SNHLY and CDR2 is FYNNEI. V lost 8 bases and J lost 7; bases outside the gene matches: 6. The CDR3 DNA sequence: TGTGCCAGCGGCGGGACTAGCGGGTGGAATGAGCAGTTCTTC. This sequence encodes CASGGTSGWNEQFF.

The rearrangement links TRBV28 to TRBJ1-2; 7 bases are a match to TRBD1. The CDR3 length is 13 residues. Germline V gives CDR1 MDHEN, CDR2 SYDVKM. J lost 7 bases, V lost 5 bases, and 7 bases had no gene match. DNA of the CDR3: TGTGCCAGCAGTGTATCGACAGGGAGTGGCTACACCTTC. Translation: CASSVSTGSGYTF.

A few counts support this clonotype. The genes are TRBV7-2 and TRBJ2-1; no clear D gene. Germline V gene sequence: CDR1 SGHTA, CDR2 FQGNSA. V lost 5 bases, J lost 9 bases, and 14 bases lay in between. The CDR3 runs to 13 residues. The CDR3 DNA reads TGTGCCAGCAGCCGTGACGTAAAGGGTGAGCAGTTCTTC. Translation gives CASSRDVKGEQFF.

This clonotype was detected ten times or more. J is TRBJ2-5 and V is TRBV6-6; D unclear. This CDR3 region has 10 residues. Trimming took 8 bases from V and 4 from J, leaving 5 bases between them. From germline, CDR1 is MNHNY and CDR2 SVGAGI (reference sequence). CDR3 region: CASGRETQYF. The CDR3 nucleotides are TGTGCCAGCGGCCGAGAGACCCAGTACTTC.

Only a few counts were recorded for this clonotype. The CDR3 DNA sequence: TGTGCCAGCAGCTTAGTGGGGACAGGGGTTAATTCACCCCTCCACTTT. The encoded protein is CASSLVGTGVNSPLHF. This chain joins TRBV7-9 and TRBJ1-6; 10 nucleotides match TRBD1. There are 16 residues in the CDR3. Germline trimming cut 1 base from V and 6 bases from J; bases unmatched to any gene: 3. CDR1 is SEHNR, CDR2 FQNEAQ, per germline (reference sequence).

This clonotype showed up just a few times. A read error may be the cause here, since a much bigger clone is one base away. V gene TRBV9 combines with J gene TRBJ2-3; a weak D match, TRBD1 (6 bases). There are 11 residues in the CDR3. Germline lookup yields CDR1 SGDLS and CDR2 YYNGEE. CDR3 DNA: TGTGCCAGCAGCTCAGGGGATACGCGGTATTTT. Its protein is CASSSGDTRYF.

The chain links TRBV5-1 to TRBJ2-5; 7 bases align to TRBD2. After removal of 0 bases from V and 5 bases from J, the junction contained 7 bases not matched to a gene. The CDR3 loop spans 15 amino acids. Germline CDR1 is SGHRS and CDR2 is YFSETQ. The CDR3 DNA reads as TGCGCCAGCAGCTTGGGGCAGCACGGGGGGGAGACCCAGTACTTC. It is translated as CASSLGQHGGETQYF.

This clonotype was seen only a few times. The V call is TRBV5-1, the J call TRBJ1-2; no reliable D call. Germline V CDR1 and CDR2: SGHRS, YFSETQ. CDR3 size: 13 residues. Deletions cut 4 bases from V and 8 bases from J, with 15 bases between. CDR3 DNA sequence: TGCGCCAGCAGCCCCCAGAGGGTACGGGGCTACACCTTC. Translating it yields CASSPQRVRGYTF. Full variable domain (rest looked up from reference TRBV5-1 and TRBJ1-2): KAGVTQTPRYLIKTRGQQVTLSCSPISGHRSVSWYQQTPGQGLQFLFEYFSETQRNKGNFPGRFSGRQFSNSRSEMNVSTLELGDSALYLCASSPQRVRGYTFGSGTRLTVV.

The chain combines TRBV5-5 with TRBJ1-1; D not resolved. Trimming took off 0 bases at V and 0 bases at J, with 9 bases between the two ends. Germline-derived CDR1 and CDR2 are SGHKS and YYEKEE (reference sequence). CDR3 length: 15 residues. DNA for the CDR3: TGTGCCAGCAGCTTGGTTAGTCACTTGAACACTGAAGCTTTCTTT. The encoded protein is CASSLVSHLNTEAFF.

In its sample, this clonotype was seen a few times. The J gene is TRBJ1-4, the V gene TRBV7-9, with D unclear. The germline CDR1 and CDR2 sequences are SEHNR and FQNEAQ (reference sequence). V lost 3 bases and J lost 8, with 16 bases in between. The CDR3 totals 15 residues. DNA of the CDR3: TGTGCCAGCAGCTTCCGAGAGGGAAGTGAAGAAAAACTGTTTTTT. It encodes CASSFREGSEEKLFF.

This chain connects TRBV7-8 to TRBJ2-7, with 11 bases identical to TRBD2. The CDR3 extends over 16 amino acids. V lost 5 bases to trimming and J lost 2 bases; unmatched junction nucleotides: 8. Germline lookup yields CDR1 SGHVS and CDR2 FQNEAQ. In nucleotides, the CDR3 is TGTGCCAGCAGCGCCCGACTAGCGGGGACCACCTACGAGCAGTACTTC. It encodes CASSARLAGTTYEQYF.

This sequence joins TRBV2 and TRBJ1-2, with 10 bases fitting TRBD1. With V trimmed by 4 bases and J by 2 bases, 4 bases remained unmatched. CDR1 and CDR2 (germline): SNHLY, FYNNEI. The CDR3 runs 15 residues. The CDR3 DNA reads as TGTGCCAGCAGTGTCCCGGGACAGGGGAACTATGGCTACACCTTC. Protein product: CASSVPGQGNYGYTF.

The chain has TRBV6-1 and TRBJ2-2, with TRBD1 matching over 8 bases. Germline CDR1 MNHNS, CDR2 SASEGT. V was pared by 10 bases and J by 2 bases, with 6 bases of the junction left unmatched. This CDR3 is 14 amino acids long. CDR3 amino acids: CATRDRPNTGELFF. CDR3 coding DNA: TGTGCCACACGGGACAGGCCAAACACCGGGGAGCTGTTTTTT.

The chain couples TRBV2 to TRBJ1-1; TRBD1 is a possible D gene (5 bases). CDR1 is SNHLY, CDR2 FYNNEI, per germline. This CDR3 comprises 13 residues. CDR3 nucleotides: TGTGTGAGTCAGGGCCCCCTGAACACTGAAGCTTTCTTT. Translating it yields CVSQGPLNTEAFF.